These 20 T cell receptor beta chains were sequenced from one sample in a study of T cells in Graves' hyperthyroidism and ophthalmopathy. The investigators amplified TCR beta CDR3 regions from RNA transcripts. The primer set for the first-round RT-PCR of the TCR CDR3 was HTBI. One entry per CDR3 protein results from TCRdb running MiXCR on the multiplex PCR reads. The sample yields hundreds of thousands of distinct CDR3 sequences, 13% to 15% seen once. The sample taken for sequencing was blood. These receptors all stem from a woman younger than 35 with Graves' hyperthyroidism.

The chain combines TRBV6-2 or TRBV6-3 with TRBJ2-2; D unclear. The CDR3 has 15 residues. Germline values: CDR1 MNHEY, CDR2 SVGEGT. Trimming left V 4 bases short and J 7 bases short, with 16 bases between. CDR3 nucleotides: TGTGCCAGCAGTTTCAACTCCGACTCAGGCGGGGAGCTGTTTTTT. It encodes CASSFNSDSGGELFF.

The chain has TRBV4-1 and TRBJ1-3; 10 nucleotides line up with TRBD1. The CDR3 contains 18 residues. Trimming removed 1 base from V and 1 base from J; junction bases left unmatched: 7. CDR1 and CDR2 from the germline V gene are MGHRA and YSYEKL. In DNA, the CDR3 is TGCGCCAGCAGCCAAGTTGACAGGGGGCGCAGATCTGGAAACACCATATATTTT. Encoded protein: CASSQVDRGRRSGNTIYF.

This clonotype has a handful of counts. This chain links TRBV19 with TRBJ2-1, with 7 bases matching TRBD2. The V gene's germline CDR1 is LNHDA and CDR2 SQIVND (reference sequence). CDR3 length equals 13 residues. V shed 5 bases and J 8 bases; nucleotides not matched to a gene: 6. The CDR3 sequence: CASSPRLADEQFF. In DNA, the CDR3 is TGTGCCAGTAGTCCGAGACTAGCCGATGAGCAGTTCTTC.

The chain is built from TRBV5-1 and TRBJ1-2, with D maybe TRBD1 (5 bases). Germline assignment: CDR1 SGHRS and CDR2 YFSETQ. V lost 0 bases to trimming and J lost 7 bases, with 7 bases between them. This CDR3 comprises 12 residues. This CDR3 reads CASSLDTGGYTF. The CDR3 DNA sequence: TGCGCCAGCAGCTTGGACACAGGTGGCTACACCTTC.

This clonotype appeared a few times. The genes are TRBV13 and TRBJ2-4; D remains unclear. The CDR3 runs 13 residues. In germline, CDR1 is PRHDT, CDR2 FYEKMQ (reference sequence). Trimming shortened V by 5 bases and J by 3 bases, and 8 bases separated the two germline ends. DNA of the CDR3: TGTGCCAGCAGCCCCCGCCTCAAAAACATTCAGTACTTC. The encoded protein is CASSPRLKNIQYF.

This clonotype was counted ten times or more. This rearrangement joins TRBV11-2 to TRBJ2-3; a possible D gene is TRBD1 (5 bases). The CDR3 is made up of 15 amino acids. The V gene's germline CDR1 is SGHAT and CDR2 FQNNGV. Trimming cost V 4 bases and J 7 bases, with 18 bases left between them. The CDR3 bases are TGTGCCAGCAGCTCGGCCGACCAGGGAATGAATACGCAGTATTTT. Its protein is CASSSADQGMNTQYF.

This rearrangement joins TRBV7-9 to TRBJ2-5; D unclear. Looked up from germline, CDR1 is SEHNR and CDR2 is FQNEAQ (reference sequence). V was cut by 1 base and J by 5 bases, with 11 bases left in between. This CDR3 has 14 amino acids. CDR3 bases: TGTGCCAGCAGCTTAGGATGGGGTAGGGAGACCCAGTACTTC. Protein sequence: CASSLGWGRETQYF. The whole variable domain, remainder taken from reference TRBV7-9 and TRBJ2-5, is DTGVSQNPRHKITKRGQNVTFRCDPISEHNRLYWYRQTLGQGPEFLTYFQNEAQLEKSRLLSDRFSAERPKGSFSTLEIQRTEQGDSAMYLCASSLGWGRETQYFGPGTRLLVL.

In its sample, this clonotype was seen many times. At one of its ends the junction is not consistent with the germline gene, which may arise from a read error. The chain carries TRBV9 and TRBJ1-2; D unclear. The CDR3 runs 12 residues. The germline gives CDR1 SGDLS, CDR2 YYNGEE. CDR3 protein: CASSVGNYGYTF. In nucleotides, the CDR3 is TGCGCCAGCAGTGTGGGGAACTATGGCTACACCTTC.

There are a few counts of this clonotype. The chain recombines TRBV6-1 with TRBJ2-7; 10 bases line up with TRBD2. Looked up from germline, CDR1 is MNHNS and CDR2 is SASEGT. The CDR3 loop spans 14 amino acids. V lost 6 bases to trimming and J lost 9 bases; unmatched junction nucleotides: 11. Here the CDR3 reads CASREASGSDRQYF. For the CDR3, the DNA is TGTGCCAGCAGGGAGGCTAGCGGGAGTGATCGGCAGTACTTC.

This clonotype was picked up a small number of times. The chain links TRBV4-3 to TRBJ2-1, with a tentative D call TRBD2 (5 bases). The germline V gene encodes CDR1 LGHNA and CDR2 YSLEER. CDR3 size: 16 residues. Trimming shortened V by 2 bases and J by 6 bases, and 17 bases separated the two germline ends. The CDR3 coding sequence is TGCGCCAGCAGCCAACTCCGGGATACGGGGTGCAATGAGCAGTTCTTC. It yields the protein CASSQLRDTGCNEQFF.

This clonotype was seen ten or more times. CDR3 coding DNA: TGTGCCAGCAGCTTAGATCAAGAAGATACGCAGTATTTT. As protein: CASSLDQEDTQYF. The rearrangement joins TRBV11-2 to TRBJ2-3; D not resolved. Trimming left V 0 bases short and J 5 bases short, with 6 bases between. The CDR3 consists of 13 residues. Germline CDR1 reads SGHAT; CDR2 reads FQNNGV.

This clonotype was counted between two and nine times. The V and J genes are TRBV7-9 and TRBJ2-1; D may be TRBD1 (6 bases). The V end lost 3 bases, the J end lost 6 bases, and 9 bases lay between the germline ends. Looked up from germline, CDR1 is SEHNR and CDR2 is FQNEAQ (reference sequence). The CDR3 is 13 residues long. For the CDR3, the DNA is TGTGCCAGCAGCTTGCAGGGGAGCAATGAGCAGTTCTTC. The encoded protein is CASSLQGSNEQFF.

The chain recombines TRBV7-8 with TRBJ1-6, with unresolved D. Trimming shortened V by 5 bases and J by 7 bases, and 9 bases separated the two germline ends. This CDR3 is built from 13 residues. Germline V CDR1 and CDR2: SGHVS, FQNEAQ. The CDR3 sequence is CASSPSINSPLHF. The DNA of the CDR3 is TGTGCCAGCAGCCCTTCGATAAATTCACCCCTCCACTTT.

This clonotype was observed at least ten times. The chain recombines TRBV12-3 or TRBV12-4 with TRBJ1-4; 10 bases line up with TRBD1. This CDR3 is 15 amino acids long. V dropped 5 bases and J dropped 7; count of bases not matched to a gene: 7. This CDR3 is CASSLTGGRSEKLFF. The DNA for the CDR3 is TGTGCCAGCAGTCTGACAGGGGGCAGGAGTGAAAAACTGTTTTTT.

V usage is TRBV7-9 and J usage is TRBJ2-7; no clear D gene. The DNA end favors TRBJ2-1, so the J call may be wrong. The CDR3 is 16 amino acids. Germline loops: CDR1 SEHNR, CDR2 FQNEAQ (reference sequence). CDR3 sequence: CASSLELYDPSYEQFF. CDR3 nucleotides: TGTGCCAGCAGCTTGGAGTTGTACGACCCTTCCTACGAGCAGTTCTTC.

This chain uses TRBV5-6 with TRBJ2-3, with 7 bases lining up with TRBD1. V lost 4 bases, J lost 0 bases, and 5 bases stayed unmatched. Germline V gene lookup returns CDR1 SGHDT and CDR2 YYEEEE. The CDR3 sequence is 15 residues long. CDR3 sequence reads: CASSRDRLSTDTQYF. The CDR3 DNA is TGTGCCAGCAGCAGGGACAGACTTAGCACAGATACGCAGTATTTT.

This clonotype was recorded at least ten times. The chain links TRBV28 to TRBJ2-7; 7 bases fit TRBD1. After removal of 2 bases from V and 2 bases from J, the junction contained 18 bases not matched to a gene. Germline CDR1 is MDHEN and CDR2 is SYDVKM. The CDR3 is made up of 19 amino acids. The CDR3 DNA is TGTGCCAGCAGTTTAAGTCGTAGAACCTTGACAGGGAAGGCCTACGAGCAGTACTTC. This translates into CASSLSRRTLTGKAYEQYF.

This clonotype was seen repeatedly, ten times or more. The chain couples TRBV28 to TRBJ2-7; the D is unclear. Trimming took 5 bases from V and 7 from J, leaving 9 bases between them. This CDR3 is 11 amino acids long. The V gene's germline CDR1 is MDHEN and CDR2 SYDVKM. CDR3 sequence reads: CASSPFGEQYF. Here the CDR3 DNA reads TGTGCCAGCAGTCCTTTTGGTGAGCAGTACTTC.

In its sample, this clonotype was seen many times. The chain combines TRBV6-2 or TRBV6-3 with TRBJ1-1; 10 nucleotides agree with TRBD1. The V gene's germline CDR1 is MNHEY and CDR2 SVGEGT. CDR3 length equals 13 residues. The V and J ends lost 6 bases and 4 bases, in that order; junction bases with no gene match: 2. CDR3 nucleotides: TGTGCCAGCAGACGGGACAGGGGCACTGAAGCTTTCTTT. Translation gives CASRRDRGTEAFF.

This clonotype appeared a few times. The rearrangement links TRBV15 to TRBJ2-1, with D possibly called TRBD1 or TRBD2 (5 bases each). Germline CDR1 is LNHNV and CDR2 is YYDKDF (reference sequence). The CDR3 has 17 amino acids. Trimming removed 0 bases at V and 3 bases at J, with 15 bases between. CDR3 sequence reads: CATSREGEGIVYNEQFF. DNA of the CDR3: TGTGCCACCAGCAGAGAGGGGGAAGGTATAGTCTACAATGAGCAGTTCTTC. Variable domain in full (rest from reference TRBV15 and TRBJ2-1): DAMVIQNPRYQVTQFGKPVTLSCSQTLNHNVMYWYQQKSSQAPKLLFHYYDKDFNNEADTPDNFQSRRPNTSFCFLDIRSPGLGDTAMYLCATSREGEGIVYNEQFFGPGTRLTVL.